A selection of T cell receptor beta chains follows, all from one sample in a study of blood T cell repertoires in COVID-19. Repertoires were generated with immunoSEQ multiplex PCR, while TCRdb's copy carries only in-frame clones and drops some. The sample records 150,000 to 200,000 clones, around nine tenths being singletons. The sequenced sample was peripheral blood. These receptors were collected from a man younger than 35 with active or convalescent COVID-19. Both conserved end residues are part of each CDR3. Each record gives: CDR3 DNA, CDR3 protein, V gene, D gene, clone size, J gene. The D gene is left open where the match is weak. Only some rows state a clone size, as once, few, many or a class for expanded clones.

cdr3_nt: TGTGCCAGCAGTTACCCGCGCGGAGGGAGGGGCTACACCTTC
cdr3_aa: CASSYPRGGRGYTF
v_call: TRBV6-6
d_call: NA
clone_size: once
j_call: TRBJ1-2

cdr3_nt: TGTGCCAGTAGTATCCAGGGGAGGGAGGAAAAACTGTTTTTT
cdr3_aa: CASSIQGREEKLFF
v_call: TRBV19
d_call: NA
clone_size: few
j_call: TRBJ1-4

cdr3_nt: TGCAGCGTTGCAGGGCAGGAGACCCAGTACTTC
cdr3_aa: CSVAGQETQYF
v_call: TRBV29-1
d_call: NA
clone_size: NA
j_call: TRBJ2-5

cdr3_nt: TGTGCCAGCAGCATGGGACTCCTCGAACAGTACTTC
cdr3_aa: CASSMGLLEQYF
v_call: TRBV28
d_call: NA
clone_size: NA
j_call: TRBJ2-7

cdr3_nt: TGCGCCAGCAACCAAGGGGCCGGGAACACCGGGGAGCTGTTTTTT
cdr3_aa: CASNQGAGNTGELFF
v_call: TRBV5-1
d_call: NA
clone_size: once
j_call: TRBJ2-2

cdr3_nt: TGTGCCAGCAGCCAAGACACGGGGCAGTACTTC
cdr3_aa: CASSQDTGQYF
v_call: TRBV14
d_call: NA
clone_size: NA
j_call: TRBJ2-7

cdr3_nt: TGTGCCAGCAGCTTACCGGGAAGACCTAACGAGCAGTACTTC
cdr3_aa: CASSLPGRPNEQYF
v_call: TRBV7-6
d_call: NA
clone_size: NA
j_call: TRBJ2-7

cdr3_nt: TGCGCCAGCAGCCAAGGCCCGGGAGGGTACTCTGGAAACACCATATATTTT
cdr3_aa: CASSQGPGGYSGNTIYF
v_call: TRBV4-1
d_call: NA
clone_size: NA
j_call: TRBJ1-3

cdr3_nt: TGTGCCAGCAGGACGGGACAGGGGCCACAAGAAAAACTGTTTTTT
cdr3_aa: CASRTGQGPQEKLFF
v_call: TRBV25-1
d_call: TRBD1
clone_size: few
j_call: TRBJ1-4

cdr3_nt: TGTGCCAGCAGCCAAGGATCTGGGGGGGCCATCACCTCCTACAATGAGCAGTTCTTC
cdr3_aa: CASSQGSGGAITSYNEQFF
v_call: TRBV4-2
d_call: NA
clone_size: NA
j_call: TRBJ2-1

cdr3_nt: TGTGCCACCTCCCCGGGGGGCGACCGGTTCGAGCAGTACTTC
cdr3_aa: CATSPGGDRFEQYF
v_call: TRBV15
d_call: NA
clone_size: NA
j_call: TRBJ2-7

cdr3_nt: TGTGCCATCAGTTCAGGGTACGAGCAGTACTTC
cdr3_aa: CAISSGYEQYF
v_call: TRBV10-3
d_call: NA
clone_size: NA
j_call: TRBJ2-7

cdr3_nt: TGTGCCAGCAGTTTTCTCTCCTACCCTAGCACAGATACGCAGTATTTT
cdr3_aa: CASSFLSYPSTDTQYF
v_call: TRBV27
d_call: NA
clone_size: NA
j_call: TRBJ2-3

cdr3_nt: TGCAGTGCTAGGTACGGGCAGCCCCAGCATTTT
cdr3_aa: CSARYGQPQHF
v_call: TRBV20-1
d_call: NA
clone_size: NA
j_call: TRBJ1-5

cdr3_nt: TGTGCCAGCAGTGCACCCGGGACTAGCGGGAGGGCCCGTCGGGAGACCCAGTACTTC
cdr3_aa: CASSAPGTSGRARRETQYF
v_call: TRBV2
d_call: TRBD2
clone_size: NA
j_call: TRBJ2-5

cdr3_nt: TGCAGCGTTGAATGGCTAGCGGGAGGCGAGCAGTACTTC
cdr3_aa: CSVEWLAGGEQYF
v_call: TRBV29-1
d_call: TRBD2
clone_size: NA
j_call: TRBJ2-7

cdr3_nt: TGTGCCTGGAGTGTACTTGAGACCCAGTACTTC
cdr3_aa: CAWSVLETQYF
v_call: TRBV30
d_call: NA
clone_size: once
j_call: TRBJ2-5

cdr3_nt: TGTGCCAGCAGTTTTGGGCCCGCCTATGGCTACACCTTC
cdr3_aa: CASSFGPAYGYTF
v_call: TRBV27
d_call: NA
clone_size: NA
j_call: TRBJ1-2

cdr3_nt: TGTGCCAGCAGCCCAGGGACAGGGGGCTTTCTCCCCTATGGCTACACCTTC
cdr3_aa: CASSPGTGGFLPYGYTF
v_call: TRBV5-6
d_call: TRBD1
clone_size: NA
j_call: TRBJ1-2

cdr3_nt: TGTGCCAGCAGCGCTACCTACGCAGGGAGGAATCAGCCCCAGCATTTT
cdr3_aa: CASSATYAGRNQPQHF
v_call: TRBV7-8
d_call: NA
clone_size: few
j_call: TRBJ1-5

cdr3_nt: TGTGCCAGCAGTCTTTGGCGGAGCTCTGGAAACACCATATATTTT
cdr3_aa: CASSLWRSSGNTIYF
v_call: TRBV6-6
d_call: NA
clone_size: NA
j_call: TRBJ1-3

cdr3_nt: TGTGCCAGCAGCTTAGGGGACAGGGCTTTAGGTGGCTACACCTTC
cdr3_aa: CASSLGDRALGGYTF
v_call: TRBV7-9
d_call: TRBD1
clone_size: NA
j_call: TRBJ1-2

cdr3_nt: TGTGCCAGCAGTGAAGGGGTAGCGGGGGGGCAAGAGACCCAGTACTTC
cdr3_aa: CASSEGVAGGQETQYF
v_call: TRBV2
d_call: TRBD2
clone_size: NA
j_call: TRBJ2-5

cdr3_nt: TGTGCCAGCAGCTTTCTTAGCTCTGGAAACACCATATATTTT
cdr3_aa: CASSFLSSGNTIYF
v_call: TRBV7-9
d_call: NA
clone_size: NA
j_call: TRBJ1-3

cdr3_nt: TGTGCCAGCAGCTTAGTCTATCTCGAGGGAGCCACTAATGAAAAACTGTTTTTT
cdr3_aa: CASSLVYLEGATNEKLFF
v_call: TRBV7-2
d_call: NA
clone_size: NA
j_call: TRBJ1-4

cdr3_nt: TGTGCCAGCAGTCCGGGACATAAGAGGGAGCAGTTCTTC
cdr3_aa: CASSPGHKREQFF
v_call: TRBV21-1
d_call: NA
clone_size: NA
j_call: TRBJ2-1

cdr3_nt: TGTGCCAGCAGTGAGGGTACAGGGCGGAATGAGCAGTTCTTC
cdr3_aa: CASSEGTGRNEQFF
v_call: TRBV2
d_call: NA
clone_size: NA
j_call: TRBJ2-1

cdr3_nt: TGTGCCAGCAGCGGAGGCACAGATACGCAGTATTTT
cdr3_aa: CASSGGTDTQYF
v_call: TRBV3-1/TRBV3-2
d_call: NA
clone_size: NA
j_call: TRBJ2-3

cdr3_nt: TGTGCCAGCAGCCAATTTGCGGGGAGCTATGGCTACACCTTC
cdr3_aa: CASSQFAGSYGYTF
v_call: TRBV3-1/TRBV3-2
d_call: NA
clone_size: NA
j_call: TRBJ1-2

cdr3_nt: TGTGCCAGCAGCTTAGTCCTTGCGGACCAAGAGACCCAGTACTTC
cdr3_aa: CASSLVLADQETQYF
v_call: TRBV11-2
d_call: NA
clone_size: NA
j_call: TRBJ2-5